This TCR beta chain was identified during a study of shared clonotypes between healthy human individuals. As for the study in general: Each donor contributed plates that comprised three CD4 naive, three CD4 memory, two CD8 naive and one CD8 memory.

The CDR3 is 20 residues long. CDR1 and CDR2 from the germline V gene are LNHDA and SQIVND (reference sequence). Trimming took 2 bases from V and 3 from J, leaving 27 bases between them. Only in-frame clones appear in the TCRdb table, and some are missing; sequencing was by immunoSEQ multiplex PCR. Of fewer than 1.4 million clones listed, 70% to 80% are singletons. The sample was memory CD4+ T cells from PBMCs. The sample's subset: CD45RA-negative fraction. This sequence was found in a young man in good health. Some clones in this sample may be carry-over from other donors' samples. This rearrangement joins TRBV19 to TRBJ2-3; maybe TRBD1 (6 bases). CDR3: CASSIFGRGKSSSGTDTQYF. CDR3 in DNA: TGTGCCAGTAGTATATTCGGCAGGGGCAAGTCGAGTTCAGGGACAGATACGCAGTATTTT.